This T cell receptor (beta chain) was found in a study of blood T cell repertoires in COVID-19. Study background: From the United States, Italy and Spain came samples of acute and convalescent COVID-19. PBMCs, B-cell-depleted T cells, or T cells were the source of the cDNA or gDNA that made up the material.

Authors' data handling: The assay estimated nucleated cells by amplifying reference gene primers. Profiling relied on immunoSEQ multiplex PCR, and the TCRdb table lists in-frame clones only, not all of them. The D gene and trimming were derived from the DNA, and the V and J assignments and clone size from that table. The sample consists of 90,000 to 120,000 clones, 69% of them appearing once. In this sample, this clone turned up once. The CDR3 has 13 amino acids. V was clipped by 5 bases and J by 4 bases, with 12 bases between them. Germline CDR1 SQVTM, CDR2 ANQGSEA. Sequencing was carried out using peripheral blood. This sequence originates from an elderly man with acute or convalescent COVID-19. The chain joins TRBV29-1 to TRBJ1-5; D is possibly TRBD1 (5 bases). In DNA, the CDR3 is TGCAGCGTTATCCCAGGGCCAAATCAGCCCCAGCATTTT. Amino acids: CSVIPGPNQPQHF.